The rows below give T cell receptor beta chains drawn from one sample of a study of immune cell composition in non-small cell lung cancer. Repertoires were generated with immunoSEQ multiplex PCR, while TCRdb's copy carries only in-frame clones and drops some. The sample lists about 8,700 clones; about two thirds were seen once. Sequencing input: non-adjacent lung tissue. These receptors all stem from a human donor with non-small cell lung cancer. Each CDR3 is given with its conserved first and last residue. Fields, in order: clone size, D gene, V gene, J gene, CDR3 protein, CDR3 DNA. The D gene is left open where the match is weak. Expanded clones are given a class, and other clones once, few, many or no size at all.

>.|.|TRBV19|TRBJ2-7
CASSIASGAYEQYF
TGTGCCAGTAGTATAGCAAGCGGAGCCTACGAGCAGTACTTC
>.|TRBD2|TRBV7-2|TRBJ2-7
CASSSGAGGPYEQYF
TGTGCCAGCAGCTCAGGTGCGGGGGGCCCCTACGAGCAGTACTTC
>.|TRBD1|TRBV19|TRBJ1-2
CASSTSTGGVYGYTF
TGTGCCAGTAGTACTTCGACAGGGGGCGTTTATGGCTACACCTTC
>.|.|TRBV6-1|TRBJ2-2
CASSEAPRTYTGELFF
TGTGCCAGCAGTGAAGCGCCCAGAACCTACACCGGGGAGCTGTTTTTT
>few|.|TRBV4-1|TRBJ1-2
CASSQRDTNYGYTF
TGCGCCAGCAGCCAACGGGACACCAACTATGGCTACACCTTC
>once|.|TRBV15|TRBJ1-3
CATSRDGGSGNTIYF
TGTGCCACCAGCAGAGACGGGGGAAGTGGAAACACCATATATTTT
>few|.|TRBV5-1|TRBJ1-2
CASSLPQGGDGYTF
TGCGCCAGCAGCCTCCCACAGGGTGGAGATGGCTACACCTTC
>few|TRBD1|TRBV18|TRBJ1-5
CASSLDRGNQPQHF
TGTGCCAGCTCACTGGACAGGGGCAATCAGCCCCAGCATTTT
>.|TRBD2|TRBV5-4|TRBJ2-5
CASSTGTSGKETQYF
TGTGCCAGCAGCACCGGGACTAGCGGGAAAGAGACCCAGTACTTC
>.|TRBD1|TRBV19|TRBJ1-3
CASSPGQGTAYSGNTIYF
TGTGCCAGTAGTCCGGGACAGGGGACCGCGTACTCTGGAAACACCATATATTTT